These 18 T cell receptor beta chains were all obtained from the same sample, sequenced in a study of OX40 agonist ivuxolimab in advanced cancers. Some clones are missing from TCRdb's copy, which holds only in-frame ones; the method was immunoSEQ multiplex PCR. The repertoire holds about 60,000 clones, with 93% as singletons. This specimen was CD4+ or CD8+ T cells sorted from blood, taken in a trial of the OX40 agonist ivuxolimab. Source of these receptors: an adult with an advanced solid tumor such as melanoma, head and neck, liver or kidney cancer.

The rearrangement uses TRBV5-4 and TRBJ1-1; D gene unclear. Germline V gene lookup returns CDR1 SGHNT and CDR2 YYREEE (reference sequence). Trimming left V 5 bases short and J 6 bases short, with 14 bases between. This CDR3 comprises 13 residues. In DNA, the CDR3 is TGTGCCAGCAGACCCGGTGGGCAGTCTGAAGCTTTCTTT. This encodes CASRPGGQSEAFF.

The chain employs TRBV7-9 and TRBJ2-7; 7 nucleotides match TRBD2. V was pared by 7 bases and J by 6 bases, with 6 bases of the junction left unmatched. Germline V gene data show CDR1 as SEHNR and CDR2 as FQNEAQ (reference sequence). This CDR3 is 12 amino acids long. The CDR3 DNA reads TGTGCCAGCAACCTGGGAGGGCGCGAGCAGTACTTC. Translated, it gives CASNLGGREQYF.

This clone appeared a few times. J is TRBJ2-3 and V is TRBV7-8; 7 positions match TRBD1. CDR1 is SGHVS and CDR2 is FQNEAQ in the germline V gene. V lost 1 base, J lost 1 base, and 5 bases stayed unmatched. There are 16 residues in the CDR3. CDR3 sequence: CASSLVVGTGTDTQYF. CDR3 nucleotides: TGTGCCAGCAGCTTAGTAGTCGGGACAGGCACAGATACGCAGTATTTT.

This chain connects TRBV27 to TRBJ2-1, with D possibly TRBD1 on 5 matching bases. V was cut by 3 bases and J by 0 bases, with 21 bases left in between. The germline CDR1 and CDR2 sequences are MNHEY and SMNVEV (reference sequence). This CDR3 contains 19 residues. CDR3 sequence reads: CASSFPPSTAVSSYNEQFF. The CDR3 DNA reads as TGTGCCAGCAGTTTTCCTCCTTCGACAGCAGTTTCCTCCTACAATGAGCAGTTCTTC.

V and J are TRBV7-6 and TRBJ2-7, with D maybe TRBD1 (5 bases). CDR3 size: 13 residues. V was clipped by 2 bases and J by 5 bases, with 10 bases between them. Germline CDR1 and CDR2: SGHVS and FNYEAQ. CDR3 loop: CASSLKGQDEQYF. CDR3 coding DNA: TGTGCCAGCAGCTTAAAGGGGCAGGACGAGCAGTACTTC.

Only one count was recorded for this clone. The chain is built from TRBV2 and TRBJ2-5; 7 bases line up with TRBD1. Germline V gene lookup returns CDR1 SNHLY and CDR2 FYNNEI. The CDR3 has 12 residues. Trimming took 6 bases from V and 4 from J; bases not matched to a gene: 2. The CDR3 loop reads CASRDRAETQYF. The CDR3 DNA follows: TGTGCCAGCAGAGACAGGGCAGAGACCCAGTACTTC.

The J gene is TRBJ2-7, the V gene TRBV13, with D possibly being TRBD2 (5 bases). Trimming cost V 0 bases and J 5 bases, with 8 bases left between them. From germline, CDR1 is PRHDT and CDR2 FYEKMQ (reference sequence). The CDR3 totals 13 residues. CDR3 DNA: TGTGCCAGCAGCTTAGGCTCCGGGGACGAGCAGTACTTC. It specifies CASSLGSGDEQYF.

This clone was detected a few times. The V call is TRBV5-4, the J call TRBJ2-7; D ambiguous. CDR3 length equals 14 residues. The germline CDR1 and CDR2 sequences are SGHNT and YYREEE (reference sequence). V gave up 0 bases and J gave up 9 bases, with 16 bases separating them. The CDR3 region has the DNA TGTGCCAGCAGCTTGGACGGGCTAGAGGATAGGCAGTACTTC. This sequence encodes CASSLDGLEDRQYF.

CDR3 amino acids: CASSEQGGQETQYF. The CDR3 DNA sequence: TGTGCCAGCAGCGAACAGGGTGGGCAAGAGACCCAGTACTTC. The chain links TRBV9 to TRBJ2-5; maybe TRBD1 (6 bases). V lost 3 bases and J 2 bases, leaving 11 bases between the germline ends. The CDR3 is made up of 14 amino acids. Germline V gene lookup returns CDR1 SGDLS and CDR2 YYNGEE.

This sequence joins TRBV7-3 and TRBJ2-3; 10 bases map to TRBD2. The trim removed 5 bases at V and 4 bases at J, leaving 6 bases unmatched. CDR3 length: 15 amino acids. The germline V gene has CDR1 SGHTA and CDR2 FQGTGA. Here the CDR3 DNA reads TGTGCCAGCAGCGAAGCGGGAGGGCCCCCAGATACGCAGTATTTT. Translating gives CASSEAGGPPDTQYF.

This chain uses TRBV6-5 with TRBJ2-3; D possibly uses TRBD1 or TRBD2 (5 bases each). The CDR3 has 15 residues. Looked up from germline, CDR1 is MNHEY and CDR2 is SVGAGI. Trimming shortened V by 1 base and J by 1 base, and 9 bases separated the two germline ends. In nucleotides, the CDR3 is TGTGCCAGCAGTTACTTTGGGGGAGGCACAGATACGCAGTATTTT. Its translation: CASSYFGGGTDTQYF.

The chain combines TRBV7-8 with TRBJ2-5; D gene uncertain. Trimming pared 6 bases from V and 3 bases from J, leaving 23 bases between. This CDR3 has 17 amino acids. Germline lookup yields CDR1 SGHVS and CDR2 FQNEAQ. This CDR3 is CASRPQPPGPTKETQYF. As DNA, the CDR3 is TGTGCCAGCAGACCCCAACCCCCCGGGCCCACTAAAGAGACCCAGTACTTC.

Points on this clone: Germline and junction disagree at one end, which may indicate a read error. The V call is TRBV7-9, the J call TRBJ2-7; a possible D gene is TRBD1 (6 bases). This CDR3 region has 13 residues. CDR1 is SEHNR and CDR2 is FQNEAQ in the germline V gene (reference sequence). In DNA, the CDR3 is TGTGCCAGCAGGGGGGCCAATGCGATGAGGATGGACTTC. Residues: CASRGANAMRMDF.

This rearrangement joins TRBV19 to TRBJ1-5; D unclear. The CDR3 has 10 amino acids. V shed 5 bases and J shed 5 bases, with 1 base lying between them. Germline V gene lookup returns CDR1 LNHDA and CDR2 SQIVND (reference sequence). The CDR3 protein is CASSYQPQHF. The CDR3 region has the DNA TGTGCCAGTAGTTATCAGCCCCAGCATTTT.

This sequence joins TRBV6-5 and TRBJ2-6; no clear D gene. V dropped 6 bases and J dropped 0 bases, with 6 bases sitting between them. CDR3 length equals 14 residues. Germline CDR1 is MNHEY and CDR2 is SVGAGI. The CDR3 DNA reads TGTGCCAGCAGCTGGGGCTCTGGGGCCAACGTCCTGACTTTC. Translated: CASSWGSGANVLTF.

The genes are TRBV6-5 and TRBJ1-2; D perhaps matches TRBD1 (5 bases). The germline V gene encodes CDR1 MNHEY and CDR2 SVGAGI. Trimming stripped 7 bases from V and 0 bases from J, with 12 bases between. This CDR3 region has 14 residues. CDR3: CASNQDTSNYGYTF. The CDR3 DNA sequence: TGTGCCAGCAATCAGGACACATCTAACTATGGCTACACCTTC.

This sequence joins TRBV9 and TRBJ2-7, with 10 positions matching TRBD2. CDR1 and CDR2 from the germline V gene are SGDLS and YYNGEE. J lost 3 bases, V lost 0 bases, and 3 bases had no gene match. The CDR3 runs to 15 residues. The CDR3 region has the DNA TGTGCCAGCAGCGTAGCGTCTAGCGGGAGCTACGAGCAGTACTTC. Translating it yields CASSVASSGSYEQYF.

There are many counts of this clone. The V call is TRBV27, the J call TRBJ2-7; 7 bases map to TRBD2. The CDR3 totals 13 residues. Germline V CDR1 and CDR2: MNHEY, SMNVEV (reference sequence). With V trimmed by 5 bases and J by 6 bases, 7 bases remained unmatched. The CDR3: CASSHTSAGEQYF. The CDR3 DNA reads as TGTGCCAGCAGTCATACTAGCGCTGGCGAGCAGTACTTC.